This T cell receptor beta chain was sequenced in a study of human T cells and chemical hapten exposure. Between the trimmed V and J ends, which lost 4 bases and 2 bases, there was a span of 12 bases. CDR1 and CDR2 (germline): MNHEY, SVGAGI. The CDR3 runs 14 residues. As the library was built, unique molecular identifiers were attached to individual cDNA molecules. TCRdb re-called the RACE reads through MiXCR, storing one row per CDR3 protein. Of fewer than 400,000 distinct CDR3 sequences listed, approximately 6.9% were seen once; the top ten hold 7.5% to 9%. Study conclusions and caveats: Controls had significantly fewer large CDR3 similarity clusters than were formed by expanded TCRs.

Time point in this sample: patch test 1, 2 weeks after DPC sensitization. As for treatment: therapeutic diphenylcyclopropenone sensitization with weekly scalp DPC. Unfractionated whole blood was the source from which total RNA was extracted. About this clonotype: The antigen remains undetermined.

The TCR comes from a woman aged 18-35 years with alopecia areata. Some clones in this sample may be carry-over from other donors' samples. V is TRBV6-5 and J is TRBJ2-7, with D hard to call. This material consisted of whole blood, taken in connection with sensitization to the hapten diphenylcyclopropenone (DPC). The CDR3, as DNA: TGTGCCAGCAGTTCCGCCCGGGCAGCCTACGAGCAGTACTTC. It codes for CASSSARAAYEQYF.